This T cell receptor (beta chain) was sequenced in a study of cytomegalovirus exposure and HLA in healthy donors. To note about this clone: Its antigen remains unidentified.

The CDR3 sequence is 16 residues long. V shed 0 bases and J 2 bases; nucleotides not matched to a gene: 7. The germline V gene encodes CDR1 SGHDT and CDR2 YYEEEE. The PCR used 60 Vbeta and 13 Jbeta primers. TCRdb's table, derived via immunoSEQ multiplex PCR, lists solely in-frame clones and lacks some. The table records about 180,000 clones, approximately 79% of them present only once. All donors participated as healthy donors of bone marrow. Study results and caveats: TCR beta chains associated with HLA were, in a later analysis, more clonally expanded than equally common others. In an earlier analysis, most TCR beta V segments were productive about 87% or about 30% of the time.

The rearrangement links TRBV5-6 to TRBJ1-2; 7 nucleotides line up with TRBD1. The clonotype originates from a man aged 40-49 years in good health and CMV-seropositive. The sample comprised PBMCs. This chain's CDR3 is CASSLEGGSYNYGYTF. The CDR3 DNA is TGTGCCAGCAGCTTGGAAGGGGGCTCTTACAACTATGGCTACACCTTC.